The text below deals with one T cell receptor (beta chain). Its antigen is not known. The germline gives CDR1 LGHNA, CDR2 YNFKEQ. CDR3 length: 16 amino acids. V shed 0 bases and J 8 bases; nucleotides not matched to a gene: 12. The data were taken from a study of beta chain features in type 1 diabetes. Study results and caveats: PCR might show a preference for shorter templates, equally across patients and controls. Type 1 diabetes patients had TCRB CDR3s that were shorter (moderately but significantly so) in all four CD4+ subsets.

The investigators reverse transcribed all of the isolated RNA, so they sequenced expressed TCRB transcripts. The table came from immunoSEQ multiplex PCR; TCRdb's copy has only in-frame clones and leaves some out. The sample includes more than 150,000 clones, less than 15% of them seen just once. This receptor was taken from a young woman in good health. The sequenced sample consisted of central memory CD4+ T cells from blood. J is TRBJ1-1 and V is TRBV4-2; 7 bases line up with TRBD1. DNA for the CDR3: TGTGCCAGCAGCCAAGATCGGGCAAGGGGGCGCGGCGAAGCTTTCTTT. Translation: CASSQDRARGRGEAFF.